This TCR beta chain was sequenced in a study of T cell responses to AZD1222 COVID-19 vaccine. Clones were read by immunoSEQ multiplex PCR, and TCRdb kept only the in-frame ones, dropping some. The table records under 300,000 clones, over 90% of them present only once. The CDR3 runs to 14 residues. Between the trimmed V and J ends, which lost 0 bases and 7 bases, there was a span of 13 bases. Germline-derived CDR1 and CDR2 are GTSNPN and SVGIG (reference sequence). Sample: peripheral blood, taken on day 0 of AZD1222 vaccination. This receptor was obtained from an adult in good health. V is TRBV30 and J is TRBJ1-5, with no clear D. The chain's CDR3 is CAWSVRLAGQPQHF. CDR3 DNA: TGTGCCTGGAGTGTACGTCTGGCCGGGCAGCCCCAGCATTTT. Variable domain in full (rest from reference TRBV30 and TRBJ1-5): SQTIHQWPATLVQPVGSPLSLECTVEGTSNPNLYWYRQAAGRGLQLLFYSVGIGQISSEVPQNLSASRPQDRQFILSSKKLLLSDSGFYLCAWSVRLAGQPQHFGDGTRLSIL.